Listed here is a single T cell receptor (beta chain). Its specificity is not known. One entry per CDR3 protein, called by TCRdb with MiXCR from the 5' RACE reads. This table holds 350,000 to 450,000 distinct CDR3 sequences, less than 25% found once. Between the trimmed V and J ends, which lost 3 bases and 2 bases, there was a span of 13 bases. CDR3 size: 15 residues. Germline CDR1 reads KGHSH; CDR2 reads LQKENI. This record belongs to a study of T-cell memory formation after mild COVID-19. Study details: The TCR clusters were mostly specific to one donor. The study's findings and limits: While clones contracting from day 15 to 85 were balanced between CD4 and CD8, later expanders leaned CD4+. Specificity for SARS-CoV-2 was not confirmed among the second-wave clones peaking on day 37.

The receptor comes from an adult woman who had mild COVID-19 (a few samples of this study predate the infection). Cell type and time point are not known. The rearrangement joins TRBV18 to TRBJ1-2; tentatively, D is TRBD1 (5 bases). Source material: PBMCs or a T cell subset sorted from them (not recorded which). Here the CDR3 DNA reads TGTGCCAGCTCACCCCAGGGCGGGTTGAACTATGGCTACACCTTC. This sequence encodes CASSPQGGLNYGYTF.